This is a list of T cell receptor beta chains from one sample in a study of blood T cell repertoires in COVID-19. Data came from immunoSEQ multiplex PCR; TCRdb stores just in-frame clones and leaves some out. This table has over 150,000 clones, over 60% appearing once. What was sequenced was peripheral blood. These receptor sequences come from an elderly man with acute or convalescent COVID-19. CDR3s include the opening cysteine and the closing phenylalanine or tryptophan. The D gene is left open where the match is weak. Clone sizes are given selectively: once, few, many, or a class where the clone is expanded.

j_call clone_size d_call v_call cdr3_nt cdr3_aa
TRBJ1-6 . . TRBV6-5 TGTGCCAGCAAGGACAGTTCGGGCAGTCCCCTCCACTTT CASKDSSGSPLHF
TRBJ1-2 . TRBD1 TRBV10-1 TGCGCCAGCAGCCCGCAGGGGGCCGTTGGCTACACCTTC CASSPQGAVGYTF
TRBJ2-6 . . TRBV13 TGTGCCAGCAGCTTAGCCGGGGGAACCGGGGCCAACGTCCTGACTTTC CASSLAGGTGANVLTF
TRBJ1-5 once TRBD1 TRBV28 TGTGCCAGCAGTTTAAGGACAGGGGGTGATCAGCCCCAGCATTTT CASSLRTGGDQPQHF
TRBJ1-2 few . TRBV21-1 TGTGCCAGCAGCAATTTCCCTTCCTATGGCTACACCTTC CASSNFPSYGYTF
TRBJ2-4 . TRBD2 TRBV4-3 TGCGCCAGCAGCCAAGCAGCGGGGGGGCCGGGTCCCATTCAGTACTTC CASSQAAGGPGPIQYF
TRBJ2-5 . TRBD2 TRBV9 TGTGCCAGCAGCGTAGCTACTAGCGGGCGTCTAAACCAGTACTTC CASSVATSGRLNQYF
TRBJ2-2 few TRBD1 TRBV29-1 TGCAGCGTTGTCCCGACAGGGAGCACCGGGGAGCTGTTTTTT CSVVPTGSTGELFF
TRBJ2-1 . . TRBV6-5 TGTGCCAGCAGAAACAGGGGGGGATACAATGAGCAGTTCTTC CASRNRGGYNEQFF
TRBJ2-7 few . TRBV7-9 TGTGCCAGCAGCCCTACTATTGAGAGCTACGAGCAGTACTTC CASSPTIESYEQYF
TRBJ1-5 . . TRBV6-1 TGTGCCAGCAGTGAAGGGACACCATATAGCAATCAGCCCCAGCATTTT CASSEGTPYSNQPQHF
TRBJ1-1 . . TRBV18 TGTGCCAGCTCACCCTACGGACTGTTGAACACTGAAGCTTTCTTT CASSPYGLLNTEAFF
TRBJ2-7 . . TRBV27 TGTGCCAGCAGTACTCCCGGGACTGGTACCTACGAGCAGTACTTC CASSTPGTGTYEQYF
TRBJ2-5 many TRBD1 TRBV6-5 TGTGCCAGCAGTTTTTCCGGGACAGGACTCCAAGAGACCCAGTACTTC CASSFSGTGLQETQYF
TRBJ2-5 . . TRBV6-2/TRBV6-3 TGTGCCAGCAGTTATATGTTGCGGGTAACACAAGAGACCCAGTACTTC CASSYMLRVTQETQYF
TRBJ1-2 . . TRBV6-5 TGTGCCAGCAGCGCGGAGGGATTAGCTAACTATGGCTACACCTTC CASSAEGLANYGYTF
TRBJ1-5 . TRBD1 TRBV6-6 TGTGCCAGCACCCGCTCGGGACAGAGCAATCAGCCCCAGCATTTT CASTRSGQSNQPQHF
TRBJ2-3 . TRBD2 TRBV4-3 TGCGCCAGCAGCCAAGGCGCCAGCGGGGTCACAGATACGCAGTATTTT CASSQGASGVTDTQYF
TRBJ2-5 few TRBD2 TRBV27 TGTGCCAGCAGTTTAATCCGGGGCCTAGCGGGGGGGCCTCAAGAGACCCAGTACTTC CASSLIRGLAGGPQETQYF
TRBJ2-6 . TRBD1 TRBV5-1 TGCGCCAGCAGCCCGTTGACAGGGGGCTCTGGGGCCAACGTCCTGACTTTC CASSPLTGGSGANVLTF
TRBJ2-1 few TRBD2 TRBV27 TGTGCCAGCAGTCCCGGGACTAGGTCCCAGTTCTTC CASSPGTRSQFF
TRBJ2-1 . TRBD1 TRBV10-2 TGCGCCAGCAGGGCCGACAGGGGGCGGTACAATGAGCAGTTCTTC CASRADRGRYNEQFF
TRBJ2-5 . TRBD1 TRBV27 TGTGCCAGCAGTTTAAGGGGGGACAGGGAGGTCCAAGAGACCCAGTACTTC CASSLRGDREVQETQYF
TRBJ1-5 few . TRBV16 TGTGCCAGCAGCCAATCGAGCGGGAGCAATCAGCCCCAGCATTTT CASSQSSGSNQPQHF
TRBJ2-2 . . TRBV7-9 TGTGCCAGCAGCTTACGGTCGAACACCGGGGAGCTGTTTTTT CASSLRSNTGELFF
TRBJ2-3 . . TRBV6-5 TGTGCCAGTGCATCCTTGGGACTCACCCGTGGTACGCAGTATTTT CASASLGLTRGTQYF
TRBJ2-1 . TRBD2 TRBV6-5 TGTGCCAGCAGTACTAGCGGGAGGAACAATGAGCAGTTCTTC CASSTSGRNNEQFF
TRBJ2-2 . . TRBV27 TGTGCCAGCAGGGAGCGTCTCGACACCGGGGAGCTGTTTTTT CASRERLDTGELFF
TRBJ1-1 once . TRBV27 TGTGCCAGCAGTTTACAGACAGCTAACACTGAAGCTTTCTTT CASSLQTANTEAFF
TRBJ1-5 . . TRBV24-1 TGTGCCACTTACAGGGTTTCTTATCAGCCCCAGCATTTT CATYRVSYQPQHF
TRBJ2-1 . . TRBV29-1 TGCAGCGTGTTGTCCCCCGGCAATGAGCAGTTCTTC CSVLSPGNEQFF
TRBJ1-1 . TRBD1 TRBV5-6 TGTGCCAGCAGCCTAACCGGGACAGGGCACACTGAAGCTTTCTTT CASSLTGTGHTEAFF
TRBJ2-2 . . TRBV19 TGTGCCAGTAGTAACCTCCAGGGGAACACCGGGGAGCTGTTTTTT CASSNLQGNTGELFF
TRBJ2-2 once . TRBV7-8 TGTGCCAGCAGCCGAAGGCCGGGTCCGTGGCAAGCCGGGGAGCTGTTTTTT CASSRRPGPWQAGELFF
TRBJ1-4 . . TRBV9 TGTGCCAGCAGCGTGTCGACAGTTCTTAATGAAAAACTGTTTTTT CASSVSTVLNEKLFF
TRBJ1-1 . . TRBV7-2 TGTGCCAGCAGCCCCAGCTTGGGACTTACTAACACTGAAGCTTTCTTT CASSPSLGLTNTEAFF
TRBJ1-1 few . TRBV19 TGTGCCAGCGGCGCTGTCAGGTCAGGGGCTGGGGGCACTGAAGCTTTCTTT CASGAVRSGAGGTEAFF
TRBJ2-3 . . TRBV7-3 TGTGCCAGCAGCCAACAGGGGACTGGAACAGATACGCAGTATTTT CASSQQGTGTDTQYF
TRBJ1-5 . . TRBV12-3/TRBV12-4 TGTGCCAGCAGCTCAACCTCGGTTCAGCCCCAGCATTTT CASSSTSVQPQHF
TRBJ2-1 once TRBD2 TRBV19 TGTGCCAGTAGTCAGCGGGGGAACTACAATGAGCAGTTCTTC CASSQRGNYNEQFF
TRBJ2-3 . . TRBV15 TGTGCCACCAGCAGACAACAGGGCCCCACACAGCAGTATTTT CATSRQQGPTQQYF
TRBJ2-5 . . TRBV6-2/TRBV6-3 TGTGCCAGCAGTTACCCCTCGGCAGGCCAAGAGACCCAGTACTTC CASSYPSAGQETQYF
TRBJ1-1 . . TRBV10-3 TGTGCCACCACCCAGAGCGCCCCGAACACTGAAGCTTTCTTT CATTQSAPNTEAFF
TRBJ2-3 . TRBD1 TRBV15 TGTGCCACCAGCAGAGAAAAAGGGACAGGGGGCCTCACAAAAGATACGCAGTATTTT CATSREKGTGGLTKDTQYF
TRBJ2-5 . . TRBV6-6 TGTGCCAGCGCACTAAAGGGGCTCGAGACCCAGTACTTC CASALKGLETQYF
TRBJ1-1 . TRBD1 TRBV7-3 TGTGCCAGCAGCTTAACCGGGACAGGGGCTGAAGCTTTCTTT CASSLTGTGAEAFF
TRBJ2-2 . TRBD1 TRBV11-2 TGTGCCAGCAGGACAGGGTCGACCGGGGAGCTGTTTTTT CASRTGSTGELFF
TRBJ2-3 . . TRBV2 TGTGCCAGCAGTGAAGCGCGGGATAATACGCAGTATTTT CASSEARDNTQYF
TRBJ1-1 . . TRBV9 TGTGCCAGCACCCCTCAGGGCAGTAACACTGAAGCTTTCTTT CASTPQGSNTEAFF
TRBJ1-5 many . TRBV7-2 TGTGCCAGCAGCCCGAACCAACAGGGTAACAGCAATCAGCCCCAGCATTTT CASSPNQQGNSNQPQHF
TRBJ1-1 . TRBD1 TRBV18 TGTGCCAGCTCATCGGGACAGCAGAACACTGAAGCTTTCTTT CASSSGQQNTEAFF
TRBJ1-3 . TRBD1 TRBV6-5 TGTGCCAGCAGTATAACAGGGGCTGGAAACACCATATATTTT CASSITGAGNTIYF
TRBJ1-5 . . TRBV4-1 TGCGCCAGCAGCCAACATCGGGGGGGACAAACTAGCAATCAGCCCCAGCATTTT CASSQHRGGQTSNQPQHF